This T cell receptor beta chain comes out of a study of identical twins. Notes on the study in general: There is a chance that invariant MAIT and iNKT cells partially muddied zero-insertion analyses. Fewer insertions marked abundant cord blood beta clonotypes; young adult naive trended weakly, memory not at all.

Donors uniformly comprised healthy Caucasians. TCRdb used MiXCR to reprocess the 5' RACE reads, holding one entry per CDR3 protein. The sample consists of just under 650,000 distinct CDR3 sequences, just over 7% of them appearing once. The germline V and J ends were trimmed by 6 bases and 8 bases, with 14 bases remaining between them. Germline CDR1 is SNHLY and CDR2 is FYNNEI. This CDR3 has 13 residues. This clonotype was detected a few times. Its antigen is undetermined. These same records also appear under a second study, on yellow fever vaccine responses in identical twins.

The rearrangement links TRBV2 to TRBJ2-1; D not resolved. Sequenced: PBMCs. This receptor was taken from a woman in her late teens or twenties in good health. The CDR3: CASSLYPGDEQFF. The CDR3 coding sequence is TGTGCCAGCAGCCTCTACCCTGGGGATGAGCAGTTCTTC.